The rows below give T cell receptor beta chains drawn from one sample of a study of T-cell reconstitution after alpha-beta-depleted transplantation in children. A single record per CDR3 protein comes from TCRdb applying MiXCR to the PCR reads. The sample has 250,000 to 300,000 distinct CDR3 sequences, around 9.6% seen once. This specimen consisted of PBMCs from the stem cell graft donor, obtained from the stem cell graft. Every receptor here comes from a human donor who donated a stem cell graft to a child with SCID. Both conserved end residues are part of each CDR3. Some rows have no size entry. The others give once, few or many, or a class for an expanded clone.

clone_size	cdr3_length	j_call	v_call	cdr3_aa
.	16	TRBJ2-5	TRBV14	CASSQRRTGDHETQYF
.	15	TRBJ2-7	TRBV7-3	CATPETGALTYEQYF
.	13	TRBJ1-2	TRBV20-1	CSARGQTDYGYTF
many	15	TRBJ2-7	TRBV14	CASSPPMTGPLEQYF
.	12	TRBJ2-3	TRBV20-1	CSCSGGADTQYF
.	15	TRBJ2-5	TRBV14	CASSQETGGRETQYF
.	15	TRBJ1-6	TRBV20-1	CSAITRGSYNSPLHF
.	17	TRBJ2-3	TRBV6-5	CASSYPGSGGGTDTQYF
.	19	TRBJ2-2	TRBV5-6	CASSLALSTGQGVSGELFF
many	15	TRBJ1-3	TRBV5-1	CASSLEQGSGNTIYF
.	15	TRBJ2-7	TRBV5-1	CASSVDRGMAYEQYF
.	15	TRBJ2-7	TRBV10-3	CAISEEAGGRYEQYF
few	14	TRBJ2-2	TRBV29-1	CSATQGANTGELFF
.	15	TRBJ2-7	TRBV12-3/TRBV12-4	CASSSTTQGGREQYF
.	14	TRBJ2-7	TRBV9	CASSVEGGQYEQYF
few	12	TRBJ1-1	TRBV11-2	CASSSGHTEAFF